The TCR beta chain described here comes from a study of human T cells and chemical hapten exposure. Time point denoted: pre-sensitization, week 0. Treatment reported: therapeutic diphenylcyclopropenone sensitization with weekly scalp DPC. Points from the study as a whole: While controls formed fewer of them, expanded TCRs formed significantly more large CDR3 similarity clusters.

Each CDR3 protein is one row after TCRdb ran MiXCR on the RACE reads. This sample has roughly 80,000 distinct CDR3 sequences; 11% to 15% occur once, and the top ten carry roughly 4.6%. About this clonotype itself: Its antigen is undetermined. An end of the junction does not agree with germline; a read error may underlie this.

Here the sequenced sample was whole blood, taken in connection with sensitization to the hapten diphenylcyclopropenone (DPC). The receptor's source is a woman aged 45-65 years with alopecia areata. Some clones in this sample may be carry-over from other donors' samples.

This chain's CDR3 is CASGYSATGELFF. The CDR3 DNA reads TGTGCCAGCGGTTACTCGGCCACCGGGGAGCTGTTTTTT. V is TRBV6-5 and J is TRBJ2-2; unclear D gene. Germline V CDR1 and CDR2: MNHEY, SVGAGI. This CDR3 region has 13 residues.